Shown below are 21 T cell receptor beta chains from a single sample sequenced in a study of T cell repertoires in cytomegalovirus infection. TCRdb fed the reads into MiXCR, producing one record per CDR3 protein. The sample includes some 300,000 distinct CDR3 sequences, 15% to 20% seen only once; the top ten take around 13%. The specimen sequenced was PBMCs. The origin of the receptors is a human donor in good health (CMV status not recorded). Some clones in this sample may be carry-over from other donors' samples.

This rearrangement joins TRBV12-5 to TRBJ2-7; D not resolved. The CDR3 length is 14 residues. V was cut by 3 bases and J by 4 bases, with 13 bases left in between. Per germline, CDR1 LGHNT and CDR2 FRNRAP. Here the CDR3 DNA reads TGTGCTAGTGGTTTTCGGCCAGGAGAGTACGAGCAGTACTTC. Protein product: CASGFRPGEYEQYF. Supplemented by reference TRBV12-5 and TRBJ2-7, the full variable domain reads DARVTQTPRHKVTEMGQEVTMRCQPILGHNTVFWYRQTMMQGLELLAYFRNRAPLDDSGMPKDRFSAEMPDATLATLKIQPSEPRDSAVYFCASGFRPGEYEQYFGPGTRLTVT.

This clonotype occurred many times. The CDR3 loop reads CASSLAWDRVHGYTF. Here the CDR3 DNA reads TGTGCCAGCAGCTTAGCGTGGGACAGGGTTCATGGCTACACCTTC. V and J are TRBV7-2 and TRBJ1-2; 9 bases map to TRBD1. Germline lookup yields CDR1 SGHTA and CDR2 FQGNSA. V lost 0 bases, J lost 6 bases, and 5 bases stayed unmatched. CDR3 length equals 15 residues.

V is TRBV7-2 and J is TRBJ1-1; D is uncertain. The germline V and J ends were trimmed by 3 bases and 5 bases, with 13 bases remaining between them. The CDR3 totals 14 residues. Germline CDR1 reads SGHTA; CDR2 reads FQGNSA. CDR3 sequence (DNA): TGTGCCAGCAGCTTGAACCTAGTGGGTACTGAAGCTTTCTTT. It is translated as CASSLNLVGTEAFF.

This clonotype was detected ten times or more. The V and J genes are TRBV11-3 and TRBJ2-3; 8 nucleotides align to TRBD2. The germline V gene has CDR1 SGHNT and CDR2 YENEEA. The CDR3 has 17 residues. V was clipped by 5 bases and J by 7 bases; unmatched bases: 17. Written as DNA, the CDR3 is TGTGCCAGCAGCCAATCTTCCGGGACTAGGCACATCCATACGCAGTATTTT. Its translation is CASSQSSGTRHIHTQYF.

This clonotype came up many times. V gene TRBV7-2 combines with J gene TRBJ2-5, with 7 bases that match TRBD1. Trimming removed 1 base from V and 4 bases from J; junction bases left unmatched: 18. Germline assignment: CDR1 SGHTA and CDR2 FQGNSA. The CDR3 runs 19 residues. As DNA, the CDR3 is TGTGCCAGCAGCTTAGAGAGCCTGGGACAGCCGATTTCCCGAGAGACCCAGTACTTC. Its translation is CASSLESLGQPISRETQYF.

This clonotype was counted ten times or more. This chain joins TRBV7-2 and TRBJ2-5; TRBD2 matches at 11 bases. This CDR3 spans 16 amino acids. Trimming took 5 bases from V and 1 from J; bases not matched to a gene: 6. Germline-derived CDR1 and CDR2 are SGHTA and FQGNSA. The CDR3 DNA is TGTGCCAGCAGCCCCAGACTAGCGGGGAGCCAAGAGACCCAGTACTTC. Residues: CASSPRLAGSQETQYF.

In its sample, this clonotype was seen many times. V and J are TRBV12-3 or TRBV12-4 and TRBJ1-1, with D possibly matching TRBD1 (6 bases). The CDR3 is 15 residues long. Trimming took off 1 base at V and 1 base at J, with 10 bases between the two ends. The CDR3 sequence is CASSLVGGGNTEAFF. DNA for the CDR3: TGTGCCAGCAGTTTAGTCGGAGGGGGGAACACTGAAGCTTTCTTT.

This clonotype appeared a few times. This sequence joins TRBV12-3 or TRBV12-4 and TRBJ2-7; D could derive from TRBD1 or TRBD2 (5 bases each). The CDR3 sequence is 17 residues long. Trimming shortened V by 3 bases and J by 1 base, and 19 bases separated the two germline ends. The CDR3, as DNA: TGTGCCAGCAGTTTGCAACAGGACTCCTTAGGGTCCTACGAGCAGTACTTC. Its translation: CASSLQQDSLGSYEQYF.

CDR3 DNA sequence: TGCAGTGCGGTACCAGGGGGCTCTGGGGCCAACGTCCTGACTTTC. This codes for CSAVPGGSGANVLTF. This chain connects TRBV20-1 to TRBJ2-6, with 7 bases that match TRBD1. V was pared by 6 bases and J by 0 bases, with 5 bases of the junction left unmatched. In germline, CDR1 is DFQATT, CDR2 SNEGSKA (reference sequence). This CDR3 has 15 amino acids.

This clonotype was seen a handful of times. The rearrangement joins TRBV2 to TRBJ2-3; no definite D call. V dropped 3 bases and J dropped 3 bases, with 7 bases sitting between them. Germline CDR1 SNHLY, CDR2 FYNNEI. The CDR3 is 13 residues long. CDR3 sequence: CASSDMGTDTQYF. In DNA form, the CDR3 reads TGTGCCAGCAGTGACATGGGGACAGATACGCAGTATTTT. Full variable domain (outside the CDR3, taken from reference TRBV2 and TRBJ2-3): EPEVTQTPSHQVTQMGQEVILRCVPISNHLYFYWYRQILGQKVEFLVSFYNNEISEKSEIFDDQFSVERPDGSNFTLKIRSTKLEDSAMYFCASSDMGTDTQYFGPGTRLTVL.

The table lists this clonotype with many counts. This chain joins TRBV7-2 and TRBJ1-1; D may be TRBD1 (5 bases). V lost 4 bases and J lost 1, with 13 bases in between. Per the germline V gene, CDR1 is SGHTA and CDR2 is FQGNSA. The CDR3 covers 15 residues. CDR3 DNA sequence: TGTGCCAGCAGCTACCGAGTTGGGGCGAACACTGAAGCTTTCTTT. This translates into CASSYRVGANTEAFF. The full variable domain, with the rest looked up from reference TRBV7-2 and TRBJ1-1, is GAGVSQSPSNKVTEKGKDVELRCDPISGHTALYWYRQSLGQGLEFLIYFQGNSAPDKSGLPSDRFSAERTGGSVSTLTIQRTQQEDSAVYLCASSYRVGANTEAFFGQGTRLTVV.

In its sample, this clonotype was seen many times. This sequence joins TRBV7-2 and TRBJ2-3; 7 nucleotides align to TRBD2. CDR3 length: 19 residues. Germline values: CDR1 SGHTA, CDR2 FQGNSA. J lost 2 bases, V lost 5 bases, and 19 bases had no gene match. CDR3 sequence (DNA): TGTGCCAGCAGCCTACGAACTGGCTTAACTAGCGAGTTCACAGATACGCAGTATTTT. This encodes CASSLRTGLTSEFTDTQYF.

This rearrangement joins TRBV20-1 to TRBJ2-1, with D tentatively TRBD2 (6 bases). This CDR3 contains 12 residues. V was clipped by 0 bases and J by 13 bases, with 13 bases between them. Germline CDR1 and CDR2: DFQATT and SNEGSKA (reference sequence). This chain's CDR3 is CSAREVGGTQFF. The DNA for the CDR3 is TGCAGTGCTAGAGAGGTTGGGGGGACCCAGTTCTTC.

This chain uses TRBV19 with TRBJ1-1; 7 bases are a match to TRBD1. Germline V lookup: CDR1 LNHDA, CDR2 SQIVND (reference sequence). Trimming removed 8 bases from V and 2 bases from J; junction bases left unmatched: 11. CDR3 length equals 15 residues. CDR3 loop: CASGVKGAINTEAFF. DNA of the CDR3: TGTGCCAGTGGGGTGAAGGGGGCCATCAACACTGAAGCTTTCTTT.

This clonotype occurred many times. The chain recombines TRBV6-1 with TRBJ2-3, with no clear D. The CDR3 runs to 13 residues. V was shortened by 2 bases and J by 5 bases, with 8 bases between the two germline ends. CDR1 is MNHNS and CDR2 is SASEGT in the germline V gene. CDR3 DNA: TGTGCCAGCAGTGAACGAGAGGTAGATACGCAGTATTTT. As protein: CASSEREVDTQYF.

This clonotype showed up many times. The V call is TRBV7-2, the J call TRBJ2-7, with TRBD1 matching over 7 bases. Germline trimming cut 4 bases from V and 5 bases from J; bases unmatched to any gene: 5. The germline gives CDR1 SGHTA, CDR2 FQGNSA. CDR3 length equals 13 residues. CDR3 amino acids: CASSYDRVNEQYF. For the CDR3, the DNA is TGTGCCAGCAGCTATGACAGGGTCAACGAGCAGTACTTC.

Many counts were recorded for this clonotype. This sequence joins TRBV7-2 and TRBJ2-7; TRBD2 is a possible D gene (5 bases). Germline-derived CDR1 and CDR2 are SGHTA and FQGNSA. The V end was cut by 1 base, the J end by 4 bases, with 14 bases between. CDR3 length: 15 amino acids. As DNA, the CDR3 is TGTGCCAGCAGCTTAGGGACGGGGAGATCATACGAGCAGTACTTC. Amino acid sequence: CASSLGTGRSYEQYF. Combining the CDR3 with reference TRBV7-2 and TRBJ2-7 gives the whole variable domain GAGVSQSPSNKVTEKGKDVELRCDPISGHTALYWYRQSLGQGLEFLIYFQGNSAPDKSGLPSDRFSAERTGGSVSTLTIQRTQQEDSAVYLCASSLGTGRSYEQYFGPGTRLTVT.

This clonotype was detected ten times or more. The CDR3 nucleotides are TGTGCCAGCAGTTTAGTGGGGGACAGCAACAATGAGCAGTTCTTC. Its translation: CASSLVGDSNNEQFF. V is TRBV12-3 or TRBV12-4 and J is TRBJ2-1; the match to TRBD1 covers 7 bases. The trim removed 1 base at V and 5 bases at J, leaving 5 bases unmatched. The CDR3 totals 15 residues.

The rearrangement uses TRBV24-1 and TRBJ1-2; D unclear. The CDR3 totals 12 residues. Looked up from germline, CDR1 is KGHDR and CDR2 is SFDVKD. Trimming took 5 bases from V and 4 from J, leaving 7 bases between them. CDR3 amino acids: CATSADGYGYTF. As DNA, the CDR3 is TGTGCCACCAGTGCGGACGGCTATGGCTACACCTTC.

This clonotype was detected a few times. This chain links TRBV5-6 with TRBJ1-1; D is unresolved. Deletions cut 3 bases from V and 8 bases from J, with 8 bases between. The length of the CDR3 is 11 residues. Germline CDR1 and CDR2: SGHDT and YYEEEE. CDR3 nucleotide sequence: TGTGCCAGCAGCTCCGCAGCGGAAGCTTTCTTT. The encoded protein is CASSSAAEAFF.

Only a few counts were recorded for this clonotype. The DNA for the CDR3 is TGTGCCAGCAGCCAAAGTCCGGGACAAGCTTCAGAGGGGTCCTACAATGAGCAGTTCTTC. Translated, it gives CASSQSPGQASEGSYNEQFF. The chain uses TRBV5-4 and TRBJ2-1, with D possibly TRBD1 on 6 matching bases. The CDR3 loop spans 20 amino acids. Germline CDR1 is SGHNT and CDR2 is YYREEE (reference sequence). Trimming pared 4 bases from V and 1 base from J, leaving 27 bases between.